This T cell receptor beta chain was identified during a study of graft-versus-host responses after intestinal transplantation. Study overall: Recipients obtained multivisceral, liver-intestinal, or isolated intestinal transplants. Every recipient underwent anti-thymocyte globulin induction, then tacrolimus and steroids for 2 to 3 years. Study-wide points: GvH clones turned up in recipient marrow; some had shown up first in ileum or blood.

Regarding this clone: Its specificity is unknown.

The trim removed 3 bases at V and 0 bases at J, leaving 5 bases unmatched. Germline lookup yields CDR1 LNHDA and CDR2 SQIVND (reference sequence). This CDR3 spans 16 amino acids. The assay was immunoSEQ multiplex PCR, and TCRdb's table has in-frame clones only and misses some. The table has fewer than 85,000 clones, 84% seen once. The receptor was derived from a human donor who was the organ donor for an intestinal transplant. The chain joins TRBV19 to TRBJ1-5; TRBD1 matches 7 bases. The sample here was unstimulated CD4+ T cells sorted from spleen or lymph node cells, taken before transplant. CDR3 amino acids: CASSIADRISNQPQHF. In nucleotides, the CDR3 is TGTGCCAGTAGTATCGCGGACAGGATTAGCAATCAGCCCCAGCATTTT.